This passage covers 10 T cell receptor beta chains from one sample sequenced in a study of control samples from healthy donors and cancer patients. Here immunoSEQ multiplex PCR was the method, and the copy in TCRdb shows in-frame clones only, minus some. Of around 150,000 clones in the sample, roughly 89% were seen once. The sample comprised blood. These receptors originate from a man younger than 45 in good health.

CDR3 residues: CASSLEFTDTQYF. Here the CDR3 DNA reads TGTGCCAGCAGCTTAGAATTCACAGATACGCAGTATTTT. The J gene is TRBJ2-3, the V gene TRBV11-2; D unresolved. CDR3 size: 13 residues. From germline, CDR1 is SGHAT and CDR2 FQNNGV. V was shortened by 0 bases and J by 2 bases, with 3 bases between the two germline ends.

This chain uses TRBV15 with TRBJ1-1; TRBD1 is a possible D gene (5 bases). The CDR3 is made up of 15 amino acids. Germline V gene sequence: CDR1 LNHNV, CDR2 YYDKDF (reference sequence). V dropped 0 bases and J dropped 5 bases, with 13 bases sitting between them. In DNA, the CDR3 is TGTGCCACCAGCAGAGATAAGGGGTCGGGAACTGAAGCTTTCTTT. Protein product: CATSRDKGSGTEAFF.

Regarding this clone: One junction end disagrees with the germline gene, perhaps due to a read error. This chain connects TRBV24-1 to TRBJ2-5, with D possibly being TRBD2 (6 bases). CDR1 and CDR2 (germline): KGHDR, SFDVKD. The CDR3 is 16 amino acids. CDR3 nucleotide sequence: TGTGCCACCAGTGATCCCGCCCCGGGAGCCAAAGAAACCCAGTACTTC. Translated, it gives CATSDPAPGAKETQYF.

This rearrangement joins TRBV10-3 to TRBJ2-7; maybe TRBD1 (6 bases). The CDR3 contains 15 residues. V gave up 2 bases and J gave up 0 bases, with 11 bases separating them. CDR1 is ENHRY, CDR2 SYGVKD, per germline. The CDR3 protein is CAISERQGSSYEQYF. CDR3 bases: TGTGCCATCAGTGAGAGGCAGGGGAGCTCCTACGAGCAGTACTTC.

The chain employs TRBV7-9 and TRBJ1-6; D call uncertain. This CDR3 is built from 16 residues. V was pared by 5 bases and J by 0 bases, with 11 bases between. Germline V gene lookup returns CDR1 SEHNR and CDR2 FQNEAQ (reference sequence). The CDR3: CASSKRESSYNSPLHF. CDR3 sequence (DNA): TGTGCCAGCAGCAAAAGAGAGAGCTCCTATAATTCACCCCTCCACTTT.

The CDR3, as DNA: TGCGCCAGCGACCGGGGGACACCTCCTGTCGAGCAGTTCTTC. Translated: CASDRGTPPVEQFF. The rearrangement links TRBV5-1 to TRBJ2-1; D is perhaps TRBD1 or TRBD2 (6 bases each). The germline V and J ends were trimmed by 7 bases and 10 bases, with 21 bases remaining between them. The CDR3 has 14 amino acids. Looked up from germline, CDR1 is SGHRS and CDR2 is YFSETQ.

V usage is TRBV4-3 and J usage is TRBJ2-6; D gene uncertain. The germline CDR1 and CDR2 sequences are LGHNA and YSLEER. Trimming left V 2 bases short and J 0 bases short, with 5 bases between. The CDR3 is 15 residues long. CDR3 nucleotide sequence: TGCGCCAGCAGCCAATTCGGCTCTGGGGCCAACGTCCTGACTTTC. This translates into CASSQFGSGANVLTF.

The chain recombines TRBV13 with TRBJ1-2, with D possibly matching TRBD1 (5 bases). Germline assignment: CDR1 PRHDT and CDR2 FYEKMQ (reference sequence). With 5 bases removed from V and 4 bases from J, the gap between germline ends came to 11 bases. The CDR3 sequence is 13 residues long. The CDR3 nucleotides are TGTGCCAGCAGCCTCGGGACGGCCTATGGCTACACCTTC. Protein product: CASSLGTAYGYTF. The full variable domain, its missing parts supplied by reference TRBV13 and TRBJ1-2, is AAGVIQSPRHLIKEKRETATLKCYPIPRHDTVYWYQQGPGQDPQFLISFYEKMQSDKGSIPDRFSAQQFSDYHSELNMSSLELGDSALYFCASSLGTAYGYTFGSGTRLTVV.

The chain recombines TRBV7-2 with TRBJ2-2, with D unresolved. Trimming pared 5 bases from V and 7 bases from J, leaving 14 bases between. CDR1 SGHTA and CDR2 FQGNSA come from the germline V gene. The CDR3 totals 14 residues. The chain's CDR3 is CASSISGLGGELFF. The CDR3 DNA reads as TGTGCCAGCAGCATCTCTGGATTGGGCGGGGAGCTGTTTTTT.

The J gene is TRBJ2-3, the V gene TRBV9; D is undetermined. Trimming took off 3 bases at V and 6 bases at J, with 14 bases between the two ends. Germline V gene data show CDR1 as SGDLS and CDR2 as YYNGEE. The CDR3 covers 14 residues. The CDR3 sequence: CASSAAARVDTQYF. CDR3 bases: TGTGCCAGCAGCGCCGCGGCTCGGGTGGATACGCAGTATTTT.